The sequence of this TCR beta chain was determined in a study of early T cells in non-severe SARS-CoV-2 infection. At the level of the study: Sequencing used unsorted whole-blood bulk RNA, so chains lack pairing.

This CDR3 comprises 14 residues. Trimming left V 1 base short and J 3 bases short, with 9 bases between. This clonotype occurred many times. One entry per CDR3 protein, called by TCRdb with MiXCR from the 5' RACE reads. The sample yields 30,000 or so distinct CDR3 sequences, 6.6% seen once. Sequencing was carried out using whole blood. The rearrangement uses TRBV12-3 or TRBV12-4 and TRBJ1-2, with D hard to call. The receptor comes from an adult who was a healthcare worker with PCR-confirmed SARS-CoV-2 infection or an uninfected control (not recorded which). The CDR3: CASSLDHSDYGYTF. Here the CDR3 DNA reads TGTGCCAGCAGTTTAGACCACAGTGACTATGGCTACACCTTC.